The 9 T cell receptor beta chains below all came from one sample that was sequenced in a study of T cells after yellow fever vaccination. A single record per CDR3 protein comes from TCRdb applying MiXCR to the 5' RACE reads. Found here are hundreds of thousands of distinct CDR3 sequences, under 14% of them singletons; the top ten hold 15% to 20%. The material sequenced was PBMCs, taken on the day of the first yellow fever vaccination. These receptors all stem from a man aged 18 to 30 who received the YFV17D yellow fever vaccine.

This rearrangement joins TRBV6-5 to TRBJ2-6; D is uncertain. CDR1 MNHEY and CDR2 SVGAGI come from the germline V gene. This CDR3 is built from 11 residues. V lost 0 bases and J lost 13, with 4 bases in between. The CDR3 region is CASSYSGVLTF. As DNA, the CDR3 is TGTGCCAGCAGTTACTCGGGAGTCCTGACTTTC.

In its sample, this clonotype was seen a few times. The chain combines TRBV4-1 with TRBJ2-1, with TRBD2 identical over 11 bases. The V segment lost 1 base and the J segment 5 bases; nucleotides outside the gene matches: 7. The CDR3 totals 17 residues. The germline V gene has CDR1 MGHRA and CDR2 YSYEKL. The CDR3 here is CASSQVGLAGGNNEQFF. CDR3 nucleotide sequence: TGCGCCAGCAGCCAAGTTGGGCTAGCGGGGGGAAACAATGAGCAGTTCTTC.

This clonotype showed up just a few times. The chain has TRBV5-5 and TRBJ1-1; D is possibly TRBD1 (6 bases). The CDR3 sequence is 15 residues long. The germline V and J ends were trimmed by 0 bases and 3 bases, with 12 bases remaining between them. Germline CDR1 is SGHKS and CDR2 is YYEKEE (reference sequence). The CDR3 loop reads CASSLGQGLDTEAFF. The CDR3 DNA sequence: TGTGCCAGCAGCTTGGGGCAGGGGTTAGACACTGAAGCTTTCTTT. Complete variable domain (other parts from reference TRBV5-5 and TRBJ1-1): DAGVTQSPTHLIKTRGQQVTLRCSPISGHKSVSWYQQVLGQGPQFIFQYYEKEERGRGNFPDRFSARQFPNYSSELNVNALLLGDSALYLCASSLGQGLDTEAFFGQGTRLTVV.

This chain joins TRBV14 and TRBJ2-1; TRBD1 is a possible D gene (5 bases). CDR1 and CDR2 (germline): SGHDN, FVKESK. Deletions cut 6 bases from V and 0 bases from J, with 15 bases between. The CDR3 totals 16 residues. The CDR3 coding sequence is TGTGCCAGCAGTCAATACAGGCTGAGCTCCTACAATGAGCAGTTCTTC. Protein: CASSQYRLSSYNEQFF.

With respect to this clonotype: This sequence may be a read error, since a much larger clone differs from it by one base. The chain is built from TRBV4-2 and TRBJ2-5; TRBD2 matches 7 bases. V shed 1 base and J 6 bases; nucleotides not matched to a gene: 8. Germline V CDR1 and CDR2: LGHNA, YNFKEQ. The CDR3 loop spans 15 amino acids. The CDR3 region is CASSQGAGERKTQYF. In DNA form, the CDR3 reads TGTGCCAGCAGCCAAGGGGCGGGGGAGCGGAAGACCCAGTACTTC.

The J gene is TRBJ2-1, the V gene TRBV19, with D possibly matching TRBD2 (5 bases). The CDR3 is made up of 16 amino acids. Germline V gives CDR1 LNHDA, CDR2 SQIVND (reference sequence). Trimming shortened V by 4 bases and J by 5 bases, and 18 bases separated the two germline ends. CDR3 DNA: TGTGCCAGTAGTACCCTCCTATCCGGAGGCAACAATGAGCAGTTCTTC. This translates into CASSTLLSGGNNEQFF.

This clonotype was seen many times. CDR3 sequence: CASSPDRRNTEAFF. CDR3 in DNA: TGTGCCAGCAGCCCCGATCGTCGGAACACTGAAGCTTTCTTT. This sequence joins TRBV6-5 and TRBJ1-1; no clear D. The CDR3 runs to 14 residues. Deletions cut 6 bases from V and 1 base from J, with 12 bases between. Germline lookup yields CDR1 MNHEY and CDR2 SVGAGI.

CDR3 nucleotide sequence: TGTGCCAGCACTAGGGACGGCGCCAAAAACATTCAGTACTTC. As protein: CASTRDGAKNIQYF. V is TRBV12-3 or TRBV12-4 and J is TRBJ2-4; possibly TRBD1 or TRBD2 for D (5 bases each). Trimming took off 7 bases at V and 1 base at J, with 11 bases between the two ends. The CDR3 runs to 14 residues.

CDR3 sequence (DNA): TGTGCCAGCAGTTTAGGGCAGGGGTTCAATTCACCCCTCCACTTT. As protein: CASSLGQGFNSPLHF. This chain links TRBV12-3 or TRBV12-4 with TRBJ1-6; weak D call: TRBD1 (6 bases). The CDR3 totals 15 residues. The ends were cut back, 1 base at V and 7 bases at J, with 11 bases in the middle.